This section outlines one TCR beta chain sequence together with its context. Antigen specificity is unknown. Rectal tissue came from one to two pinch biopsies taken at colonoscopy. Trimming stripped 10 bases from V and 4 bases from J, with 13 bases between. CDR3 length equals 12 residues. In germline, CDR1 is SNHLY, CDR2 FYNNEI. The data were obtained in a study of pediatric ulcerative colitis. Study findings and constraints: No controls had the two rectal clonotypes shared by ulcerative colitis patients. Clonal expansions reduced rectal repertoire diversity in acute severe colitis.

The table came from immunoSEQ multiplex PCR; TCRdb's copy has only in-frame clones and leaves some out. The sample gives 15,000 to 20,000 clones, roughly three quarters of which show up once; roughly 8% is in the top ten. The sequence was collected from a boy between 10 and 17 years old who was a control in a study of pediatric ulcerative colitis. Sequencing was carried out using gut tissue. V gene TRBV2 combines with J gene TRBJ1-2; possibly TRBD1 for D (6 bases). The CDR3 nucleotides read TGTGCCACCATAGACAGGTTCTATGGCTACACCTTC. This gives the protein CATIDRFYGYTF.